This T cell receptor beta chain is drawn from a study of cytomegalovirus exposure and HLA in healthy donors. Findings and limits, study-wide: Per a prior analysis, the majority of TCR beta V segments were productive roughly 90% or roughly 30% of the time. Using a false discovery rate of 0.05, a later analysis showed that approximately 17,000 TCR beta sequences were associated with HLA alleles.

13 Jbeta primers and 60 Vbeta primers were used for the PCR. Assay: immunoSEQ multiplex PCR; the TCRdb copy retains only in-frame clones and omits some. The profile covers 93,000 or so clones, with 75% to 85% appearing a single time and 10% taken by the ten largest. V gave up 2 bases and J gave up 3 bases, with 7 bases separating them. Germline assignment: CDR1 GTSNPN and CDR2 SVGIG (reference sequence). The CDR3 runs to 13 residues. Concerning this clone itself: Antigen: not known.

Everyone who donated was a healthy bone marrow donor. This chain links TRBV30 with TRBJ2-2, with no clear D. This clonotype was obtained from a woman under 30 in good health and CMV-seropositive. Sequencing used PBMCs. The CDR3 reads CAWSQQYTGELFF. CDR3 DNA sequence: TGTGCCTGGAGTCAACAGTACACCGGGGAGCTGTTTTTT.